This TCR beta chain originates from a study of T cell responses to AZD1222 COVID-19 vaccine. Repertoires were generated with immunoSEQ multiplex PCR, while TCRdb's copy carries only in-frame clones and drops some. The table shows roughly 150,000 clones, with 85% to 95% occurring only once. On this clone itself: What it binds is unknown.

Study findings and constraints: Unmutated variant regions are reportedly the target of nearly half of TCRs that are spike-specific. Baseline testing showed seropositivity in only a handful of AZD1222 recipients. Increased Spike-specific TCR breadth and depth were observed after two AZD1222 doses. Sampled repertoires all dated from after the peak T cell response.

The receptor comes from an adult in good health. The material sequenced was peripheral blood, taken on day 0 of AZD1222 vaccination.

CDR3 region: CAWDVKYRGTEAFF. DNA of the CDR3: TGTGCCTGGGATGTGAAGTACAGGGGCACTGAAGCTTTCTTT. V is TRBV30 and J is TRBJ1-1; 7 positions match TRBD1. This CDR3 contains 14 residues. Germline loops: CDR1 GTSNPN, CDR2 SVGIG (reference sequence). Trimming cost V 5 bases and J 4 bases; bases outside gene matches: 10.